This T cell receptor beta chain is drawn from a study of regulatory T cells in long-lasting Graves disease. Through Arm-PCR of CDR3 regions and iRepertoire HTBI primers, TCR beta libraries were built. TCRdb re-called the multiplex PCR reads with MiXCR, one entry per CDR3 protein. The sample holds approximately 310,000 distinct CDR3 sequences, 18% seen once. This clonotype was counted at least ten times. Time point of the sample: newly diagnosed GD, antithyroid drugs for less than 3 months. After RNA was extracted from PBMCs, the TCR library was made from it. This specimen consisted of peripheral blood mononuclear cells (PBMCs), obtained at new diagnosis, from a patient treated with antithyroid drugs. This TCR derives from a female donor with Graves disease.

The CDR3 DNA reads TGTGCCAGCAGTTACTCCTTCGGGTATAGAGCAACTAATGAAAAACTGTTTTTT. Translating gives CASSYSFGYRATNEKLFF. The chain recombines TRBV6-5 with TRBJ1-4; D is unresolved. The CDR3 length is 18 residues. Deletions cut 0 bases from V and 0 bases from J, with 14 bases between. Germline-derived CDR1 and CDR2 are MNHEY and SVGAGI.